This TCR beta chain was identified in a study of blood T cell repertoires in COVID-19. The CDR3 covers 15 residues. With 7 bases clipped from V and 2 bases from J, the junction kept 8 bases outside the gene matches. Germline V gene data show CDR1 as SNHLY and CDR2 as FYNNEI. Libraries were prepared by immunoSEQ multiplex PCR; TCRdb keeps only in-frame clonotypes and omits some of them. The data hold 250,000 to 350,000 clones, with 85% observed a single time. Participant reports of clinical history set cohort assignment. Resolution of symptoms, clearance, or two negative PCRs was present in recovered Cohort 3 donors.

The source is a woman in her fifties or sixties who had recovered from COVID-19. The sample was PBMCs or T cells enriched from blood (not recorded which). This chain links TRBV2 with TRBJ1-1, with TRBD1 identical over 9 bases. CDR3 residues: CASTIMGQGNTEAFF. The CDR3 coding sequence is TGTGCCAGCACGATAATGGGACAGGGAAACACTGAAGCTTTCTTT.